The rows below give T cell receptor beta chains drawn from one sample of a study of metastatic and nonmetastatic thyroid tumors. Using MiXCR, TCRdb re-called clones from the PCR reads. Counted here are some 33,000 clones, 10% to 14% occurring once; the ten biggest clones make up about a sixth. The sequencing input was blood. Receptors were obtained from a female donor with papillary thyroid cancer or a benign thyroid nodule (not recorded which). Some clones in this sample may be carry-over from other donors' samples. Both conserved end residues are part of each CDR3. A D gene is named only where the DNA matches it firmly. Size is stated for part of the rows, as once, few or many counts, or as a class when the clone is expanded.

v_call,j_call,clone_size,d_call,cdr3_nt,cdr3_aa
TRBV9,TRBJ2-3,many,TRBD2,TGTGCCAGCAGCGAGCGACTAGCACGCGATACGCAGTATTTT,CASSERLARDTQYF
TRBV27,TRBJ2-1,many,-,TGTGCCACCCAGAGGGGCCAGGATAATGAGCAGTTCTTC,CATQRGQDNEQFF
TRBV7-9,TRBJ2-7,many,TRBD2,TGTGCCAGCAGTTTGGGACCGACTAGCTCCGAGCAGTACTTC,CASSLGPTSSEQYF
TRBV19,TRBJ2-7,few,TRBD2,TGTGCCAGTAGCCCTAGCGGGTCCTCCTACGAGCAGTACTTC,CASSPSGSSYEQYF
TRBV25-1,TRBJ2-2,-,-,TGTGCCGTCAGTGGGAGGGACACCGCGGAGCTGTTTTTT,CAVSGRDTAELFF
TRBV9,TRBJ2-6,-,-,TGTGCCAGCAGCGTAGATATGGTGAACTCTGGGGCCAACGTCCTGACTTTC,CASSVDMVNSGANVLTF
TRBV25-1,TRBJ1-1,many,-,TGTGCCAGCAGTCCGGGAGGTAGAAGCACTGAAGCTTTCTTT,CASSPGGRSTEAFF
TRBV3-1,TRBJ2-1,many,TRBD2,TGTGCCAGCAGCCAAGGTCTAGCGGGAAGCCCGCAGCAGTTCTTC,CASSQGLAGSPQQFF
TRBV12-3/TRBV12-4,TRBJ2-7,medium-sized,TRBD2,TGTGCCAGCAGTTTTGCAGGGCGGGAGGTGTACGAGCAGTACTTC,CASSFAGREVYEQYF
TRBV20-1,TRBJ2-3,many,TRBD2,TGCAGTGCTAGGCTAGCGGGAGGGACAGATACGCAGTATTTT,CSARLAGGTDTQYF
TRBV20-1,TRBJ2-7,many,TRBD2,TGCAGTGCTAGAGATCTAGAGACTAGCGGGCCCGCCTACGAGCAGTACTTC,CSARDLETSGPAYEQYF
TRBV6-5,TRBJ2-7,many,-,TGTGCCAGCAGTTACTCATACGGGGTTGTAGGCTACGAGCAGTACTTC,CASSYSYGVVGYEQYF
TRBV5-1,TRBJ1-2,many,TRBD1,TGCGCCAGCAGGTCCGGGACAGGATCTGGCTACACCTTC,CASRSGTGSGYTF
TRBV6-1,TRBJ2-5,many,TRBD2,TGTGCCAGCTGGGAAGCGGGAGAGGCCCAAGAGACCCAGTACTTC,CASWEAGEAQETQYF
TRBV20-1,TRBJ2-1,-,TRBD2,TGCAGTTCGGGACTAGCGGGAGGCGAGCAGTTCTTC,CSSGLAGGEQFF
TRBV7-8,TRBJ1-1,many,-,TGTGCCAGCAGCCCACCGTACACTGAAGCTTTCTTT,CASSPPYTEAFF
TRBV6-1,TRBJ1-5,many,-,TGTGCCAGCAATACAGGGTACCAGCCCCAGCATTTT,CASNTGYQPQHF
TRBV7-8,TRBJ1-6,many,-,TGTGCCAGCAGCTTCACCGGCAGGGGTAGCAATTCACCCCTCCACTTT,CASSFTGRGSNSPLHF
TRBV6-1,TRBJ2-7,few,-,TGTGCCAGCAGTTCTATAGGGGCCTACGAGCAGTACTTC,CASSSIGAYEQYF
TRBV12-3/TRBV12-4,TRBJ2-5,few,TRBD2,TGTGCCAGCAGACCTACAGCGGGGAGGGAGACCCAGTACTTC,CASRPTAGRETQYF
TRBV5-5,TRBJ2-7,many,-,TGTGCCAGCAGCCGGACGGGGGACCACGAGCAGTACTTC,CASSRTGDHEQYF
TRBV14,TRBJ2-3,many,-,TGTGCCAGCAGCCAAGCTGGCCGGCATAGCACAGATACGCAGTATTTT,CASSQAGRHSTDTQYF
TRBV5-5,TRBJ2-2,-,TRBD2,TGTGCCAGCAGCTCCGGGACTAGCAGCACCGGGGAGCCGTTTTTT,CASSSGTSSTGEPFF
TRBV6-1,TRBJ1-1,many,-,TGTGCCAGCAGTAGGGGGGGTGAAGCTTTCTTT,CASSRGGEAFF
TRBV6-1,TRBJ2-2,medium-sized,TRBD2,TGTGCCAGCAGCCAGACTAGCGGGATGAACACCGGGGAGCTGTTTTTT,CASSQTSGMNTGELFF
TRBV11-1,TRBJ2-3,few,-,TGTGCCAGCAGCTTAGGGCCAGTCACAGATACGCAGTATTTT,CASSLGPVTDTQYF
TRBV19,TRBJ2-1,-,TRBD1,TGTGCCAGCACAGGGGGCGCGGGGTACAATGAGCAGTTCTTC,CASTGGAGYNEQFF
TRBV25-1,TRBJ1-2,many,-,TGTGCCAGCAGTGAATTCAAGGGAGCCGGCTACACCTTC,CASSEFKGAGYTF
TRBV10-3,TRBJ2-3,-,TRBD1,TGTGCCATTACTCAGGGGGCTGTGTCCGATACGCAGTATTTT,CAITQGAVSDTQYF
TRBV20-1,TRBJ1-5,-,-,TGCAGTGCTAGAGATCTAGGGCCCAATCAGCCCCAGCATTTT,CSARDLGPNQPQHF
TRBV7-9,TRBJ2-2,many,-,TGTGCCAGCAGCTTCGGGCGGGGCACCGGGGAGCTGTTTTTT,CASSFGRGTGELFF
TRBV7-9,TRBJ1-4,many,TRBD1,TGTGCCAGCAGCTCGGACAGGGGGCGTGAAAAACTGTTTTTT,CASSSDRGREKLFF
TRBV6-6,TRBJ1-2,-,-,TGTGCCAGCAGTTACTCATCCCTGGGGCACTACTATGGCTACACCTTC,CASSYSSLGHYYGYTF
TRBV7-9,TRBJ2-7,many,TRBD2,TGTGCCAGCAGCCTCGGGACTAGCGGGGACAAATACTTC,CASSLGTSGDKYF
TRBV11-2,TRBJ1-3,many,-,TGTGCCAGCAGCTCCTCATTGGCAGGTGGAAACACCATATATTTT,CASSSSLAGGNTIYF
TRBV7-2,TRBJ1-1,many,-,TGTGCCAGCAGCTTCACAGTGTCGAACACTGAAGCTTTCTTT,CASSFTVSNTEAFF
TRBV6-2/TRBV6-3,TRBJ1-1,many,-,TGTGCCAGCAGTTACGTCAGGACTGAAGCTTTCTTT,CASSYVRTEAFF
TRBV9,TRBJ2-5,many,-,TGTGCCAGCAGCGTAGATCCTGGGGGCGGGACCCAGTACTTC,CASSVDPGGGTQYF
TRBV11-2,TRBJ2-7,many,-,TGTGCCAGCAGCCCCTCGGCGACACTCTACGAGCAGTACTTC,CASSPSATLYEQYF
TRBV5-1,TRBJ1-2,many,-,TGCGCCAGCAGCCTCTTAATGGACAGTCTTTCTGGCTACACCTTC,CASSLLMDSLSGYTF
TRBV6-2/TRBV6-3,TRBJ1-2,-,-,TGTGTCAGCTGGTGGAACTATGGCTACACCTTC,CVSWWNYGYTF
TRBV7-9,TRBJ2-7,-,-,TGTGCCAGCAGCCAGAGACAGGGAGGGTCCTACGAGCAGTACTTC,CASSQRQGGSYEQYF
TRBV19,TRBJ2-1,many,TRBD1,TGTGCCAGTAGTGGGACAGGGGGCCCCAATGAGCAGTTCTTC,CASSGTGGPNEQFF
TRBV3-1,TRBJ2-7,-,-,TGTGCCAGCAACCAAGACCCCGTGAGTCCCTCCGACGAGCAGTACTTC,CASNQDPVSPSDEQYF
TRBV9,TRBJ2-7,many,-,TGTGCCAGCAGCGCAGGCTCCTCCGAGCAGTACTTC,CASSAGSSEQYF
TRBV5-5,TRBJ1-6,many,-,TGTGCCAGCAGCAGCAATACTGAGGTTACACCCCTCCACTTT,CASSSNTEVTPLHF